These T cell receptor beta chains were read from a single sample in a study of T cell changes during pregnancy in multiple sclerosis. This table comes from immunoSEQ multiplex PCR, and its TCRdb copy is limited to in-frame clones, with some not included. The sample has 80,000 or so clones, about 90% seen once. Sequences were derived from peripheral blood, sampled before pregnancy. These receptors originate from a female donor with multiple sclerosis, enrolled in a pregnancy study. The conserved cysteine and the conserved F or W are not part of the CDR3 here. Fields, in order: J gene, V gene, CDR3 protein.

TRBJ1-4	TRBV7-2	ASSFPGQGQEKLF
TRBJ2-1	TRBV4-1	ASSQAGEAYNEQF
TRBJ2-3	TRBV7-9	ASSPPYATRTDTQY
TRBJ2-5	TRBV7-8	ASSLNLAGGPGEETQY
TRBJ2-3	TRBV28	ASSSPGLAADTQY
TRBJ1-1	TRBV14	ASSQDWPGNTEAF
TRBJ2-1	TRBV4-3	ASSQELLAGVEQF
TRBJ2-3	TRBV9	ASSVELAGGPGVTQY
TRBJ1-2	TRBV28	ASSVEQGAGYGYT
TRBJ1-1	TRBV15	ATSPQGMNTEAF
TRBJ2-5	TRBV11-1	ASSLARGLETQY
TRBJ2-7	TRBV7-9	ASSPGNSYEQY
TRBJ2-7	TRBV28	ASTLPDSYEQY